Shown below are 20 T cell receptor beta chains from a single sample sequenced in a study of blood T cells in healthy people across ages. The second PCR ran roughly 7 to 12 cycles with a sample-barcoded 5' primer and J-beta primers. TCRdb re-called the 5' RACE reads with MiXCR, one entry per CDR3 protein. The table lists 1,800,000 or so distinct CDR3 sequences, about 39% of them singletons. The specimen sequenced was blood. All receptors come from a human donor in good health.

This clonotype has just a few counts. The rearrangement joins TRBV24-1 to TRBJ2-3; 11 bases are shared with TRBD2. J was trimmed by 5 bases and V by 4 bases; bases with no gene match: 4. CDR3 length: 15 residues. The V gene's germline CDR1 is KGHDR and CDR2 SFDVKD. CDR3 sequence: CATSEIAGGEDTQYF. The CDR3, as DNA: TGTGCCACCAGTGAAATAGCGGGGGGGGAAGATACGCAGTATTTT.

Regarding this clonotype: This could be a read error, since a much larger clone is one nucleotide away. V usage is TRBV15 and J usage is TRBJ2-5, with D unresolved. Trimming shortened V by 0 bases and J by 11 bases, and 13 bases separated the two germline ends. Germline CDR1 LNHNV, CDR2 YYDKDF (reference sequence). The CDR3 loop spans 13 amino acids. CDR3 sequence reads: CATSRDFLYEQYF. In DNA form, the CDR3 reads TGTGCCACCAGCAGAGATTTCTTGTATGAGCAGTACTTC.

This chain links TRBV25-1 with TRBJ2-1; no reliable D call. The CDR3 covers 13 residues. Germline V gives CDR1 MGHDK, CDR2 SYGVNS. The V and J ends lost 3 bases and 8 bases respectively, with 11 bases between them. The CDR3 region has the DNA TGTGCCAGCAGTGACCGGATCTGGGATGAGCAGTTCTTC. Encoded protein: CASSDRIWDEQFF.

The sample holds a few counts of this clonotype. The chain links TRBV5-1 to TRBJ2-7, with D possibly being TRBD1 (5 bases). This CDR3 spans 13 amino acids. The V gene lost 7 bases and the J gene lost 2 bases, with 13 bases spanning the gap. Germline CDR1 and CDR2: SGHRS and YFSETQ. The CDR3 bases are TGCGCCAGCCAGGGCACAGCTACCTACGAGCAGTACTTC. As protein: CASQGTATYEQYF. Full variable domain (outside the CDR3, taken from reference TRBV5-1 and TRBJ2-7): KAGVTQTPRYLIKTRGQQVTLSCSPISGHRSVSWYQQTPGQGLQFLFEYFSETQRNKGNFPGRFSGRQFSNSRSEMNVSTLELGDSALYLCASQGTATYEQYFGPGTRLTVT.

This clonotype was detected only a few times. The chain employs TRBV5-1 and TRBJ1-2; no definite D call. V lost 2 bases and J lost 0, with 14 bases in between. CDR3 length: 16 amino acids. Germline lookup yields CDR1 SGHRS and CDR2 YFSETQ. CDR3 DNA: TGCGCCAGCAGCTTTGGACCCGCACAAGCTAACTATGGCTACACCTTC. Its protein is CASSFGPAQANYGYTF.

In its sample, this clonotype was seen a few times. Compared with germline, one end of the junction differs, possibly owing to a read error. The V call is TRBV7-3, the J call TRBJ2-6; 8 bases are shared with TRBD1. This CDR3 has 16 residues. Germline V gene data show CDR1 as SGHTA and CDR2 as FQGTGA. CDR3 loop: CACSLDRVNGANVLTF. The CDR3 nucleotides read TGTGCCTGCAGCTTGGACAGGGTCAACGGGGCCAACGTCCTGACTTTC.

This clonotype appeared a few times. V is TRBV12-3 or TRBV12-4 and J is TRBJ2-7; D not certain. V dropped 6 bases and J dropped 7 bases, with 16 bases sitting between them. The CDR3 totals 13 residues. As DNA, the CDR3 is TGTGCCAGCAGCCGGGCAGTGGAAGGGGAGCAGTACTTC. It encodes CASSRAVEGEQYF.

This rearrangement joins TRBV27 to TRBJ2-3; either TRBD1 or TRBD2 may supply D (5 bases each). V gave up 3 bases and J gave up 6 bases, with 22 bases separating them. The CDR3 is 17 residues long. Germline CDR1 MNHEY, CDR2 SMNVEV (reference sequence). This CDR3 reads CASSLAGGHWVTDTQYF. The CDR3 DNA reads TGTGCCAGCAGTTTGGCCGGAGGACACTGGGTGACGGATACGCAGTATTTT.

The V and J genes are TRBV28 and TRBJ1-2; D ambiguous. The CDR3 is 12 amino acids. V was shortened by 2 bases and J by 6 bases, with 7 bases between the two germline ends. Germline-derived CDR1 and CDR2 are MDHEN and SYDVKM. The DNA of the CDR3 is TGTGCCAGCAGTTTAGTGGAGCATGGCTACACCTTC. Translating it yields CASSLVEHGYTF.

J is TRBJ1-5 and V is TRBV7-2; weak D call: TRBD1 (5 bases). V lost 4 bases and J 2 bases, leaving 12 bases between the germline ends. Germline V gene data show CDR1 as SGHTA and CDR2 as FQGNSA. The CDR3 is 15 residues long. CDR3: CASSSYGGGNQPQHF. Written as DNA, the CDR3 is TGTGCCAGCAGCTCCTACGGGGGAGGCAATCAGCCCCAGCATTTT.

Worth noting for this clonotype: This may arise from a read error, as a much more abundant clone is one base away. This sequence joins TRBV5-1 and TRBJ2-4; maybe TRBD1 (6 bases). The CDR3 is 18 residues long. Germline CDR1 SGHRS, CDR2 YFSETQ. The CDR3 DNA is TGCGCCAGCAGCTTGGTTTCTGGACAGAATATAGCCAAAAACATTCGGTACTTC. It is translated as CASSLVSGQNIAKNIRYF.

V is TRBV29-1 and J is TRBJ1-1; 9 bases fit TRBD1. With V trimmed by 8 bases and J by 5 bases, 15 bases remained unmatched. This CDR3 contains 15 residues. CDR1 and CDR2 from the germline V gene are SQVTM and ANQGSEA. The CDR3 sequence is CSCLTGQGMSTEAFF. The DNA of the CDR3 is TGCAGCTGCTTAACGGGACAGGGTATGAGTACTGAAGCTTTCTTT.

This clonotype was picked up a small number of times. CDR3: CSASWGQLPPYEQYF. CDR3 DNA sequence: TGCAGTGCATCTTGGGGTCAACTCCCACCGTACGAGCAGTACTTC. J is TRBJ2-7 and V is TRBV20-1, with D unclear. Trimming removed 6 bases from V and 4 bases from J, with 22 bases in between. This CDR3 spans 15 amino acids. In germline, CDR1 is DFQATT, CDR2 SNEGSKA (reference sequence).

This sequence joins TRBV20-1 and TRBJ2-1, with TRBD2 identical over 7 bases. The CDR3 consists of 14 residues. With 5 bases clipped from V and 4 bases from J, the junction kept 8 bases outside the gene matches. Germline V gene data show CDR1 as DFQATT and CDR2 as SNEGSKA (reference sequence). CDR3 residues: CSAQRPSGYNEQFF. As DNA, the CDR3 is TGCAGTGCTCAGAGGCCTAGCGGATACAATGAGCAGTTCTTC.

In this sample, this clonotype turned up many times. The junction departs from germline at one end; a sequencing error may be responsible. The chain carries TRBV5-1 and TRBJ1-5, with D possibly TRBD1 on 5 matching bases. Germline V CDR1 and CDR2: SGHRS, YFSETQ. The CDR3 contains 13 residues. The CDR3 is CASSLGVDQPQHF. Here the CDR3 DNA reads TGTGCCAGCAGCTTAGGGGTGGATCAGCCCCAGCATTTT.

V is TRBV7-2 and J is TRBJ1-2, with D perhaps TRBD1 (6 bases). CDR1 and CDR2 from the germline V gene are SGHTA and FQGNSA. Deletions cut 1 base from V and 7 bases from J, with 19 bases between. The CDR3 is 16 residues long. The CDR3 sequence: CASSLGGRGGQGGYTF. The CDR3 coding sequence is TGTGCCAGCAGCTTAGGCGGCCGGGGGGGGCAAGGTGGCTACACCTTC.

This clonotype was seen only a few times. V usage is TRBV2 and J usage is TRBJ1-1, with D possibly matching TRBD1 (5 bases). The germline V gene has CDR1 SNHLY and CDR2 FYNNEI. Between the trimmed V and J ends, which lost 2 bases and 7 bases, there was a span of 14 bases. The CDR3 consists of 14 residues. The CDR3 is CASSEYGGSVEAFF. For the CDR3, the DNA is TGTGCCAGCAGTGAATATGGGGGATCGGTTGAAGCTTTCTTT. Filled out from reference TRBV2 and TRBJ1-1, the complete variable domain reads EPEVTQTPSHQVTQMGQEVILRCVPISNHLYFYWYRQILGQKVEFLVSFYNNEISEKSEIFDDQFSVERPDGSNFTLKIRSTKLEDSAMYFCASSEYGGSVEAFFGQGTRLTVV.

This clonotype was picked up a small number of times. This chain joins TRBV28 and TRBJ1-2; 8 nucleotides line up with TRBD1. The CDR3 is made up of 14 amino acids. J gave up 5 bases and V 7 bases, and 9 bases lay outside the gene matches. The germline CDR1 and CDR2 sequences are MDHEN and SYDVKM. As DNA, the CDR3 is TGTGCCAGCAACGAACTCGGGACAGGTTATGGCTACACCTTC. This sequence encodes CASNELGTGYGYTF.

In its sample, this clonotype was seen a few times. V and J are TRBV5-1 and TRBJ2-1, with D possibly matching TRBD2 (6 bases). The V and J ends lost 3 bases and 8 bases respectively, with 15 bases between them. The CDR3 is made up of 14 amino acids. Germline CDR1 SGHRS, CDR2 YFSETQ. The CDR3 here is CASSSGDGIDEQFF. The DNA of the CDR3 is TGCGCCAGCAGCTCGGGAGATGGTATCGATGAGCAGTTCTTC.

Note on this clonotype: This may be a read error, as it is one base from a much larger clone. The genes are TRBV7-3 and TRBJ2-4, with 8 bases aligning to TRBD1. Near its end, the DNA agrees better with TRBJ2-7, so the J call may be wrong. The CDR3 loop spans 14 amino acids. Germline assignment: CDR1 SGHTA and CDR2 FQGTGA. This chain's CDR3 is CASSATGDLNEQYF. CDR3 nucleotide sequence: TGTGCCAGCAGCGCGACAGGGGATCTCAACGAGCAGTACTTC.